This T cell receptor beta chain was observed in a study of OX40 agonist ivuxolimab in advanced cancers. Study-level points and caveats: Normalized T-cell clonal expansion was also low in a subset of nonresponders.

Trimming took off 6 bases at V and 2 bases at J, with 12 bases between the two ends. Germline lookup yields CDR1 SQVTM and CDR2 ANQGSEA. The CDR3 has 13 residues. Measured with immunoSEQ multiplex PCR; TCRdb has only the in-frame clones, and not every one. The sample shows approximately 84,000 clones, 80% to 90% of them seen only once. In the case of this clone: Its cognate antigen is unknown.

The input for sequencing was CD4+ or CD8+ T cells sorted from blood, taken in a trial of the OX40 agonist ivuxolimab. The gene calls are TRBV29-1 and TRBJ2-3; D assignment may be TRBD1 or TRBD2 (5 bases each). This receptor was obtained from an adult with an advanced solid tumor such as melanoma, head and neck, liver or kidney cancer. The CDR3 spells CSVEGRHTDTQYF. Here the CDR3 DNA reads TGCAGCGTAGAGGGACGGCACACAGATACGCAGTATTTT.